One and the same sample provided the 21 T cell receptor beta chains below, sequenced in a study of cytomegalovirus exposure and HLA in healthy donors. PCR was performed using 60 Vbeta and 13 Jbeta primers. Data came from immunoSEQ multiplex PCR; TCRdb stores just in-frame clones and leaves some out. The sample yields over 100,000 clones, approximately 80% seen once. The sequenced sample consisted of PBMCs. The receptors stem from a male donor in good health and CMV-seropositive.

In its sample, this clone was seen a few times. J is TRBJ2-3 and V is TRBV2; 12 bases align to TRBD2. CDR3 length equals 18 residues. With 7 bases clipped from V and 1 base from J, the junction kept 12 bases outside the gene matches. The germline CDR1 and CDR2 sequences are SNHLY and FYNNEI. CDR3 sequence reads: CASTRLAGVGEGTDTQYF. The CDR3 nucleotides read TGTGCCAGCACCCGACTAGCGGGAGTGGGAGAGGGCACAGATACGCAGTATTTT. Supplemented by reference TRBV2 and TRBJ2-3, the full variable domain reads EPEVTQTPSHQVTQMGQEVILRCVPISNHLYFYWYRQILGQKVEFLVSFYNNEISEKSEIFDDQFSVERPDGSNFTLKIRSTKLEDSAMYFCASTRLAGVGEGTDTQYFGPGTRLTVL.

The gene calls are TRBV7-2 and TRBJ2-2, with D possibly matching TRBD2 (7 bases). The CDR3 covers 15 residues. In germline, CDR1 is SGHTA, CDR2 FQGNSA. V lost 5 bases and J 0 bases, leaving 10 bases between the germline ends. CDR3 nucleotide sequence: TGTGCCAGCAGCCGCGGGGGCCCGAACACCGGGGAGCTGTTTTTT. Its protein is CASSRGGPNTGELFF.

The CDR3 here is CASSQTGDNRRNTEAFF. The CDR3 DNA is TGTGCCAGCAGCCAGACAGGGGACAACCGTAGGAACACTGAAGCTTTCTTT. The genes are TRBV5-6 and TRBJ1-1; TRBD1 agrees at 8 bases. Trimming at V came to 4 bases and at J to 1 base, leaving 12 bases not matched to a gene. Germline loops: CDR1 SGHDT, CDR2 YYEEEE. This CDR3 contains 17 residues.

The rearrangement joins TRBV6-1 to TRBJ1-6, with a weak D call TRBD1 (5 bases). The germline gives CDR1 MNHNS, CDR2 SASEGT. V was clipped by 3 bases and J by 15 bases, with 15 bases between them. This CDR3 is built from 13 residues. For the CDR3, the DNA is TGTGCCAGCAGTGAGTTAATTTGGGGACTCCTCCACTTT. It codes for CASSELIWGLLHF.

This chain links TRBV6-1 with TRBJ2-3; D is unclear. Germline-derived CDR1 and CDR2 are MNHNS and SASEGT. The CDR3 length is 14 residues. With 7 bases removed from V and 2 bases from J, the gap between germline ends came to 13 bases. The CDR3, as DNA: TGTGCCAGCACACCACAGCTCCCCACAGATACGCAGTATTTT. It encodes CASTPQLPTDTQYF.

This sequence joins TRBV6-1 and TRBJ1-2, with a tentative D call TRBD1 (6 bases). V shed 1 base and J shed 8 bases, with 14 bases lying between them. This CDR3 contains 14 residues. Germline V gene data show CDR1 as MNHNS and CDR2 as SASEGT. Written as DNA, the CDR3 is TGTGCCAGCAGTGAAGTCGGGGGGGCAGGGGGCTACACCTTC. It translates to CASSEVGGAGGYTF.

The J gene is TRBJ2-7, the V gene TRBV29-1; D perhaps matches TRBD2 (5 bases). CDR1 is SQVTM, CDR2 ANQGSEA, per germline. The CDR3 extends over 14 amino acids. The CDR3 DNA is TGCAGTATAGGGATAGGACTTACGGCAGGCGAGCAGTACTTC. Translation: CSIGIGLTAGEQYF.

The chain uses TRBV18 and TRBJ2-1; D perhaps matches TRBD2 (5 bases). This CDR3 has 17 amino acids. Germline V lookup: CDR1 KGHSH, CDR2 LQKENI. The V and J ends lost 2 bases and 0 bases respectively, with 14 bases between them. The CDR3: CASSPRGGPSSYNEQFF. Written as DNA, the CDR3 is TGTGCCAGCTCACCAAGAGGCGGGCCGAGCTCCTACAATGAGCAGTTCTTC.

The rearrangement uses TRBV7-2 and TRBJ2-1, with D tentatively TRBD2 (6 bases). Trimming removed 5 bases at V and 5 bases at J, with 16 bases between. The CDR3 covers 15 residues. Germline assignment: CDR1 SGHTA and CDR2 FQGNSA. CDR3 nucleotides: TGTGCCAGCAGCAGACCCGGGACTGAACACAATGAGCAGTTCTTC. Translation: CASSRPGTEHNEQFF.

CDR3 sequence (DNA): TGTGCCAGTAGTGGATTGGGACAGGGCTTCAATCAGCCCCAGCATTTT. It encodes CASSGLGQGFNQPQHF. The chain joins TRBV19 to TRBJ1-5; TRBD1 matches 9 bases. Germline V gene lookup returns CDR1 LNHDA and CDR2 SQIVND (reference sequence). The length of the CDR3 is 16 residues. V lost 5 bases and J lost 3; bases outside the gene matches: 8.

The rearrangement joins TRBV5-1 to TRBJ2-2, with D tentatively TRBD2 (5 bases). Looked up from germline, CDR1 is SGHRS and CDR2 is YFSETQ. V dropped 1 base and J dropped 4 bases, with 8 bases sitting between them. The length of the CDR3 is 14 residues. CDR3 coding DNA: TGCGCCAGCAGCTTGAGGGCGGGCACCGGGGAGCTGTTTTTT. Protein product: CASSLRAGTGELFF.

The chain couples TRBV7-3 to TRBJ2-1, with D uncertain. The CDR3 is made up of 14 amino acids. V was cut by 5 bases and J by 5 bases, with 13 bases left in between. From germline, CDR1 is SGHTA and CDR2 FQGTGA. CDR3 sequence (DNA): TGTGCCAGCAGCGTAGGCCAGGTAAACAATGAGCAGTTCTTC. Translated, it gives CASSVGQVNNEQFF.

CDR3 residues: CASSGRTDTQYF. The CDR3 bases are TGTGCCAGCAGCGGGAGAACAGATACGCAGTATTTT. The chain has TRBV19 and TRBJ2-3; 8 positions match TRBD2. The germline V gene encodes CDR1 LNHDA and CDR2 SQIVND (reference sequence). The CDR3 length is 12 residues. The V segment lost 9 bases and the J segment 3 bases; nucleotides outside the gene matches: 2.

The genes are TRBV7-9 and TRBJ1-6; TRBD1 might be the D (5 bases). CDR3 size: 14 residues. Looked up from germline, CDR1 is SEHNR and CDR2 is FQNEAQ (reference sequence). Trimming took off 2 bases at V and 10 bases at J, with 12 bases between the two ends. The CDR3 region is CASSLMGPISPLHF. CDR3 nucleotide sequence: TGTGCCAGCAGCTTAATGGGGCCGATCTCACCCCTCCACTTT.

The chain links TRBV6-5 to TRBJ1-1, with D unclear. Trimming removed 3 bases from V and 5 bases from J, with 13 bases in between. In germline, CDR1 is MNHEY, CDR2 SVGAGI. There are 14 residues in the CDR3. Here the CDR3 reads CASSYGPAGTEAFF. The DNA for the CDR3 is TGTGCCAGCAGTTATGGGCCAGCGGGGACTGAAGCTTTCTTT.

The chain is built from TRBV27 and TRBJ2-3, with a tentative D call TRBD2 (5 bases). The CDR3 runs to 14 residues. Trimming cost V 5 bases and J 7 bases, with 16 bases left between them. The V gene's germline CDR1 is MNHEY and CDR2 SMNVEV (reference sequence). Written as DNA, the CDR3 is TGTGCCAGCAGTCCCCGGACTGTCATGCATACGCAGTATTTT. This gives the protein CASSPRTVMHTQYF.

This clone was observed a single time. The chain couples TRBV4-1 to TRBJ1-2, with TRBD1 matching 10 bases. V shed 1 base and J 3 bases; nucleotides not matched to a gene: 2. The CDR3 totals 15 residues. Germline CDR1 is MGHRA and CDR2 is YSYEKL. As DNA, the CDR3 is TGCGCCAGCAGCCAAGTGGGGACAGGGGACTATGGCTACACCTTC. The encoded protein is CASSQVGTGDYGYTF.

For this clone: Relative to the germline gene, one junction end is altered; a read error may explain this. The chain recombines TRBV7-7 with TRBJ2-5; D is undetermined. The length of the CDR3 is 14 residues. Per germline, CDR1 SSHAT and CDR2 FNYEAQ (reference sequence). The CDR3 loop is CASSPIDSKEAQYF. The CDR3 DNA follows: TGTGCCAGCAGCCCCATCGATTCAAAAGAGGCCCAGTACTTC.

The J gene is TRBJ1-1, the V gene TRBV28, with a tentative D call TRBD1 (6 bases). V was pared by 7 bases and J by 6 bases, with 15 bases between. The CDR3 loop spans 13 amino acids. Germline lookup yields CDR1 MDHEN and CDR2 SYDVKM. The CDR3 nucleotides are TGTGCCAGCACCCAGGGGATGGGTGCTGAAGCTTTCTTT. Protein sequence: CASTQGMGAEAFF.

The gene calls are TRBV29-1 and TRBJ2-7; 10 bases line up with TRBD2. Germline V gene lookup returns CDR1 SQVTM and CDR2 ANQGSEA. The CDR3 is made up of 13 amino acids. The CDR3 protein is CSFSGRGDYEQYF. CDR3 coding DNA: TGCAGTTTCAGCGGGAGGGGCGACTACGAGCAGTACTTC.

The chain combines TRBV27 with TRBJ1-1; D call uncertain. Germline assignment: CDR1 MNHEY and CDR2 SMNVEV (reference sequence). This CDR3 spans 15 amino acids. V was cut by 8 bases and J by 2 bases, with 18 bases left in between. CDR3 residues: CASSRIGEGNTEAFF. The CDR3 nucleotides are TGTGCCAGCTCCCGTATTGGGGAGGGAAACACTGAAGCTTTCTTT.